The clone carrying this TCR beta chain was seen a few times. Its antigen is not known. The data originate from a study of blood T cells in healthy people across ages. Every participating donor contributed 9.5 to 10 milliliters of peripheral blood through a draw. Per individual sample, total RNA of at least 5.5 micrograms was extracted. Trimming pared 4 bases from V and 5 bases from J, leaving 11 bases between. The CDR3 is made up of 13 amino acids. The V gene's germline CDR1 is KGHSH and CDR2 LQKENI. A sample-barcoded 5' primer and a J-beta primer mix were used in a second PCR of roughly 7 to 11 cycles. From each sample, at least 3 million paired-end reads containing CDR3 were obtained. TCRdb passed the 5' RACE reads through MiXCR, listing each CDR3 protein once. The repertoire includes just over 1 million distinct CDR3 sequences, 35% to 55% of them detected once, and approximately 17% sits in the top ten.

Study findings and constraints: Using unsorted PBMCs precluded a conclusive naive versus antigen-experienced comparison.

The J gene is TRBJ1-2, the V gene TRBV18, with unresolved D. This sequence was found in a woman aged 55-69 years in good health. Input material: blood. The CDR3, as DNA: TGTGCCAGCTCACGGTCACAGCTATATGGCTACACCTTC. This gives the protein CASSRSQLYGYTF.